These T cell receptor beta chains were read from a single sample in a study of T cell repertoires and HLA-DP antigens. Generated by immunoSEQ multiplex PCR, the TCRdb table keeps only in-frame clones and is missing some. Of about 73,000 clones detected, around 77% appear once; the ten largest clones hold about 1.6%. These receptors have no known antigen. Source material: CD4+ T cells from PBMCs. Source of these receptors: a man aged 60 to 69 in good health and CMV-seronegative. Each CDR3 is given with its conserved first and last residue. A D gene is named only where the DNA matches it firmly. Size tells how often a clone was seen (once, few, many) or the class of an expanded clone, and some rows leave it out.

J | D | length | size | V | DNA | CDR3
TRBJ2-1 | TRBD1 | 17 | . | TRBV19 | TGTGCCAGTAGTATCATACCGGGACAGGGGCGTAACAATGAGCAGTTCTTC | CASSIIPGQGRNNEQFF
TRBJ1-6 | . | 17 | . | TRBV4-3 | TGCGCCAGCAGCCAAGATTTAGGGGGGTCAGCTTATTCACCCCTCCACTTT | CASSQDLGGSAYSPLHF
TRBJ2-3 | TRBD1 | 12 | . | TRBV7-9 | TGTGCCAGCAGCCGGGACAGCGATACGCAGTATTTT | CASSRDSDTQYF
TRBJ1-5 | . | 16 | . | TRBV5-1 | TGCGCCAGCAGCCCAGACAGGTTAAGTGGCAATCAGCCCCAGCATTTT | CASSPDRLSGNQPQHF
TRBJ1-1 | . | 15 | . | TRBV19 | TGTGCCAGTAGTAAGGGGACACGGTTTAACACTGAAGCTTTCTTT | CASSKGTRFNTEAFF
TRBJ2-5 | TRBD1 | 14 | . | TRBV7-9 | TGTGCCAGCAGCTTGGGGACAGTCCAAGAGACCCAGTACTTC | CASSLGTVQETQYF
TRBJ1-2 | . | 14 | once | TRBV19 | TGTGCCAGTAGTATGGTTGGAGGGAAGAATGGCTACACCTTC | CASSMVGGKNGYTF
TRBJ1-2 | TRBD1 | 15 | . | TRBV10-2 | TGCGCCAGCAGGGACAGGGGGCGCCCGGGGGATGGCTACACCTTC | CASRDRGRPGDGYTF
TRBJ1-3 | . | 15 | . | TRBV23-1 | TGCGCCAGCAGTCAACGACCGAGCTCTGGAAACACCATATATTTT | CASSQRPSSGNTIYF
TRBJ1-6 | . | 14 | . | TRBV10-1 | TGCGCCAGCAGTGAAGGGACCCGAAATTCACCCCTCCACTTT | CASSEGTRNSPLHF
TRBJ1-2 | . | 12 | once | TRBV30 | TGTGCCTTGGAAGGGGGGAGCAATGGCTACACCTTC | CALEGGSNGYTF
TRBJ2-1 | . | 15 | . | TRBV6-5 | TGTGCCAGCTTAGACCGAGCCAGCTCCTACAATGAGCAGTTCTTC | CASLDRASSYNEQFF
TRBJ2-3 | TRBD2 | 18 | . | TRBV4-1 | TGCGCCAGCAGCCAAGTGCCCGGACTAGCGGGGGTGCCAGATACGCAGTATTTT | CASSQVPGLAGVPDTQYF
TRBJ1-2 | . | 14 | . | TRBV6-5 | TGTGCCAGCAGTTACGCGGGGACTGACTATGGCTACACCTTC | CASSYAGTDYGYTF
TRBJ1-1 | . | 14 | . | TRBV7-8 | TGTGCCAGCAGCTTAGGAGTCAGGAACACTGAAGCTTTCTTT | CASSLGVRNTEAFF
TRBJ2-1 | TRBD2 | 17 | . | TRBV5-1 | TGCGCCAGCAGCTCACACCTTCTAGCGGGGGGGCCCAGTGAGCAGTTCTTC | CASSSHLLAGGPSEQFF
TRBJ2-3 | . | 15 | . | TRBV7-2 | TGTGCCAGCAGCTTAAGGGGACTGTCCACAGATACGCAGTATTTT | CASSLRGLSTDTQYF
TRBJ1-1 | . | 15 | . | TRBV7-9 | TGTGCCAGCAGCCGTCCGAACGGGGTTAACACTGAAGCTTTCTTT | CASSRPNGVNTEAFF
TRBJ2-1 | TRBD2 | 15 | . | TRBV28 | TGTGCCAGCAGACCCGGGGGGGTCTCCTACAATGAGCAGTTCTTC | CASRPGGVSYNEQFF
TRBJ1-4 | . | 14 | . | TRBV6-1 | TGTGCCAGTAAGGGTTACGGGCCTAATGAAAAACTGTTTTTT | CASKGYGPNEKLFF
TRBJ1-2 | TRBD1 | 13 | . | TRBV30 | TGTGCCTGGAGAAGGCAGGGGGTCCAAGGCTACACCTTC | CAWRRQGVQGYTF
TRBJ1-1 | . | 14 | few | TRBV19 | TGTGCCAGTAGTATTGTGCGGCAGAACACTGAAGCTTTCTTT | CASSIVRQNTEAFF
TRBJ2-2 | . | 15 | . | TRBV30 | TGTGCCTGGAGGCTCCGGGATAGGGACACCGGGGAGCTGTTTTTT | CAWRLRDRDTGELFF
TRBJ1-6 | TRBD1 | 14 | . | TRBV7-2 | TGTGCCAGCAGCTCAGGAGGGGGCAGTTCACCCCTCCACTTT | CASSSGGGSSPLHF
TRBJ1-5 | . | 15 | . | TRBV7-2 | TGTGCCAGCAGCTTAGCGGGAGGAAAGAATCAGCCCCAGCATTTT | CASSLAGGKNQPQHF
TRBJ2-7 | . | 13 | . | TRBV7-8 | TGTGCCAGCAGCCCTCTGGACGGCTACGAGCAGTACTTC | CASSPLDGYEQYF
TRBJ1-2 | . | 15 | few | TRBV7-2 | TGTGCCAGCACCCTTAATGGGGGTGACAACTATGGCTACACCTTC | CASTLNGGDNYGYTF
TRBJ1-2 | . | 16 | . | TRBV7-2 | TGTGCCAGCAGCTTAGGGGCAACAGGGTTCGGGCGCGGCTACACCTTC | CASSLGATGFGRGYTF
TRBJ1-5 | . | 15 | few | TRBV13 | TGTGCCAGCAGCTTAGGAGGACGTGGCAATCAGCCCCAGCATTTT | CASSLGGRGNQPQHF
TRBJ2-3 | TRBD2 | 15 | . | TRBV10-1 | TGCGCCAGCGCCCGAGGGCGGGAGCCGACAGATACGCAGTATTTT | CASARGREPTDTQYF
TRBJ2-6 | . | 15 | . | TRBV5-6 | TGTGCCAGCAGCCGTTGGAGCTCTGGGGCCAACGTCCTGACTTTC | CASSRWSSGANVLTF
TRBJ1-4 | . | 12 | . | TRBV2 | TGTGCCAGCAGTGTGATAGGCCGAGAACTGTTTTTT | CASSVIGRELFF
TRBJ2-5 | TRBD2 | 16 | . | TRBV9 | TGTGCCAGCAGCGTAGCTAGCGGGGGCTACCAAGAGACCCAGTACTTC | CASSVASGGYQETQYF
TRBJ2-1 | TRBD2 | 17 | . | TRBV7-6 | TGTGCCAGCAGCTTTATAGCGGGACCCTCGGGGGAGGATGAGCAGTTCTTC | CASSFIAGPSGEDEQFF
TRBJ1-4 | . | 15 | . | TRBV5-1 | TGCGCCAGCAGCCGGTCCTTTACCCGCTCAGAAAAACTGTTTTTT | CASSRSFTRSEKLFF
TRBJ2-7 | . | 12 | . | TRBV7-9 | TGTGCCAGCAGCTTGAACTCAAGGGAGCAGTACTTC | CASSLNSREQYF
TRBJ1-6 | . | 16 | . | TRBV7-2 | TGTGCCAGCAGCTTACGGCAGGGAGCCTATAATTCACCCCTCCACTTT | CASSLRQGAYNSPLHF
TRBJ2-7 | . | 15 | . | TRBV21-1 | TGTGCCAGCAGAGCCGGGGGACAGGGCCTCCACGAGCAGTACTTC | CASRAGGQGLHEQYF
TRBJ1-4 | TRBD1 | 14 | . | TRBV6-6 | TGTGCCAGCAGGCACAGGGGCGTTGGGGAAAAACTGTTTTTT | CASRHRGVGEKLFF
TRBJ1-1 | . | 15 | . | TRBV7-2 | TGTGCCAGCAGCGCCTCAGGGAATATGGGCACTGAAGCTTTCTTT | CASSASGNMGTEAFF
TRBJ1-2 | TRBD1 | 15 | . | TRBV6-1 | TGTGCCAGCTTACGGGACAGGGAACTAAACTATGGCTACACCTTC | CASLRDRELNYGYTF
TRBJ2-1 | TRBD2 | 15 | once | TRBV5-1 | TGCGCCAGCAGCTTAGGACTAGCGGGGGGCGGTGAGCAGTTCTTC | CASSLGLAGGGEQFF
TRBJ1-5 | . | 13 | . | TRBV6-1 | TGTGCCAGCGGAGACAGAAAAAATCAGCCCCAGCATTTT | CASGDRKNQPQHF
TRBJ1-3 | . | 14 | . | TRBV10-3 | TGTGCCATCAGTAATTATGGCTCTGGAAACACCATATATTTT | CAISNYGSGNTIYF
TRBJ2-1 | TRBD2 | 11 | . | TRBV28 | TGTGCCAGCAGCGGGGGGGGCAGTTGGTTCTTC | CASSGGGSWFF
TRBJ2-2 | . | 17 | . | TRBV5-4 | TGTGCCAGCAGCTTGGGGGGCAGGGTGGAGGTCACCGGGGAGCTGTTTTTT | CASSLGGRVEVTGELFF
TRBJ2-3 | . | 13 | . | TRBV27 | TGTGCCAGCAGCATCCGGGACCGAGATACGCAGTATTTT | CASSIRDRDTQYF
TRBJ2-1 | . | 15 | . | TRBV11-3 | TGTGCCAGCAGCTTAGATGTTAGCTCCTACAATGAGCAGTTCTTC | CASSLDVSSYNEQFF
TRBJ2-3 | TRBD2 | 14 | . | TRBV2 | TGTGCCAGTTTGCGGGGGGTTAGCACAGATACGCAGTATTTT | CASLRGVSTDTQYF
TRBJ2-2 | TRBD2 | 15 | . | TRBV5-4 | TGTGCCAGCGGGAGACTAGCGGGAGGGACCGGGGAGCTGTTTTTT | CASGRLAGGTGELFF
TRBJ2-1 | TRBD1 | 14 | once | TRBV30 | TGTGCCTGGAGTGTGGGGACAGGGGCCAATGAGCAGTTCTTC | CAWSVGTGANEQFF